The 11 T cell receptor beta chains in this list originate from one sample, sequenced in a study of blood T cell repertoires in COVID-19. Assay used: immunoSEQ multiplex PCR; TCRdb lists only in-frame clones, some missing. The table shows about 55,000 clones, with about four fifths occurring only once. Sequencing was done on a sample of peripheral blood. The receptors stem from a man aged 80 or over with COVID-19, enrolled during active disease.

This sequence joins TRBV6-5 and TRBJ1-3, with TRBD1 matching 11 bases. V lost 6 bases, J lost 4 bases, and 5 bases stayed unmatched. CDR1 is MNHEY, CDR2 SVGAGI, per germline. This CDR3 is built from 15 residues. CDR3 DNA sequence: TGTGCCAGCAGCCCCCGGACAGGGGGCGGAAACACCATATATTTT. It is translated as CASSPRTGGGNTIYF.

The V and J genes are TRBV18 and TRBJ2-3, with 8 bases matching TRBD2. J gave up 2 bases and V 3 bases, and 1 base lay outside the gene matches. CDR1 is KGHSH and CDR2 is LQKENI in the germline V gene. CDR3 length: 14 amino acids. The CDR3 coding sequence is TGTGCCAGCTCACCTAGCGGGGCCACAGATACGCAGTATTTT. This encodes CASSPSGATDTQYF.

This clone has just a few counts. The CDR3 sequence: CASSIGSFAGNTIYF. CDR3 in DNA: TGTGCCAGTAGTATAGGTAGTTTCGCTGGAAACACCATATATTTT. The rearrangement links TRBV19 to TRBJ1-3; D is undetermined. V lost 1 base and J 2 bases, leaving 9 bases between the germline ends. The CDR3 contains 15 residues. The germline V gene encodes CDR1 LNHDA and CDR2 SQIVND (reference sequence). The full variable domain, rest sourced from reference TRBV19 and TRBJ1-3, is DGGITQSPKYLFRKEGQNVTLSCEQNLNHDAMYWYRQDPGQGLRLIYYSQIVNDFQKGDIAEGYSVSREKKESFPLTVTSAQKNPTAFYLCASSIGSFAGNTIYFGEGSWLTVV.

This clone has more than one count but fewer than ten. The chain has TRBV9 and TRBJ2-7; 15 positions agree with TRBD2. The CDR3 has 17 amino acids. The germline V gene encodes CDR1 SGDLS and CDR2 YYNGEE. V was clipped by 4 bases and J by 2 bases; unmatched bases: 7. Here the CDR3 DNA reads TGTGCCAGCAGCAACGGACTAGCGGGGGGGCCCCCCTACGAGCAGTACTTC. It yields the protein CASSNGLAGGPPYEQYF. The full variable domain, in which reference TRBV9 and TRBJ2-7 provide the parts outside the CDR3, is DSGVTQTPKHLITATGQRVTLRCSPRSGDLSVYWYQQSLDQGLQFLIQYYNGEERAKGNILERFSAQQFPDLHSELNLSSLELGDSALYFCASSNGLAGGPPYEQYFGPGTRLTVT.

This clone was observed once. In nucleotides, the CDR3 is TGTGCCAGCAGTCCCGAGAGCGGGGCGGCAGATACGCAGTATTTT. Translation: CASSPESGAADTQYF. The chain recombines TRBV2 with TRBJ2-3, with 7 bases identical to TRBD2. The CDR3 covers 15 residues. V shed 5 bases, J shed 4 bases, and the junction held 9 bases outside the gene matches. Germline CDR1 reads SNHLY; CDR2 reads FYNNEI.

The gene calls are TRBV4-1 and TRBJ2-7; the match to TRBD1 covers 11 bases. The V gene end was trimmed by 4 bases and the J gene end by 5 bases; junction bases not matched to a gene: 7. The CDR3 sequence is 15 residues long. In germline, CDR1 is MGHRA, CDR2 YSYEKL. The CDR3 DNA is TGCGCCAGCAGCCGAGGACAGGGGGCGCAGAACGAGCAGTACTTC. This gives the protein CASSRGQGAQNEQYF.

In this sample, this clone turned up once. The chain links TRBV28 to TRBJ1-1; D call uncertain. The V gene's germline CDR1 is MDHEN and CDR2 SYDVKM. The V end was cut by 2 bases, the J end by 3 bases, with 7 bases between. CDR3 length: 13 amino acids. This CDR3 reads CASSLDEYTEAFF. The DNA for the CDR3 is TGTGCCAGCAGTTTAGATGAGTACACTGAAGCTTTCTTT.

This chain joins TRBV6-6 and TRBJ1-3, with 7 positions matching TRBD1. Trimming removed 5 bases from V and 0 bases from J; junction bases left unmatched: 10. CDR3 length: 17 amino acids. CDR1 is MNHNY, CDR2 SVGAGI, per germline (reference sequence). The CDR3 reads CASSPRPGTASGNTIYF. In DNA, the CDR3 is TGTGCCAGCAGTCCCCGGCCCGGGACAGCCTCTGGAAACACCATATATTTT.

The chain is built from TRBV3-1 (or the pseudogene TRBV3-2) and TRBJ1-5; D remains unclear. Trimming removed 1 base from V and 1 base from J, with 11 bases in between. The V gene's germline CDR1 is LGHDT and CDR2 YNNKEL (reference sequence). CDR3 size: 16 residues. The CDR3 nucleotides are TGTGCCAGCAGCCAAGCTTGGAGCGAAAGCAATCAGCCCCAGCATTTT. Translation: CASSQAWSESNQPQHF.

The chain combines TRBV6-1 with TRBJ1-4; 11 bases agree with TRBD1. Germline CDR1 MNHNS, CDR2 SASEGT. V shed 1 base and J 5 bases; nucleotides not matched to a gene: 0. CDR3 length: 15 residues. The CDR3 loop reads CASSEGDRGNEKLFF. CDR3 bases: TGTGCCAGCAGTGAAGGGGACAGGGGGAATGAAAAACTGTTTTTT.

V gene TRBV30 combines with J gene TRBJ1-4, with D possibly TRBD1 on 5 matching bases. The CDR3 totals 14 residues. Germline V gives CDR1 GTSNPN, CDR2 SVGIG (reference sequence). Trimming stripped 4 bases from V and 7 bases from J, with 16 bases between. The CDR3 DNA reads as TGTGCCTGGACCCCGGGCGGGGGTATTGAAAAACTGTTTTTT. Amino acid sequence: CAWTPGGGIEKLFF. Complete variable domain (other parts from reference TRBV30 and TRBJ1-4): SQTIHQWPATLVQPVGSPLSLECTVEGTSNPNLYWYRQAAGRGLQLLFYSVGIGQISSEVPQNLSASRPQDRQFILSSKKLLLSDSGFYLCAWTPGGGIEKLFFGSGTQLSVL.